This TCR beta chain was recovered during a study of patients and donors after allogeneic stem cell transplantation. V lost 5 bases and J 11 bases, leaving 16 bases between the germline ends. The CDR3 has 13 amino acids. The germline CDR1 and CDR2 sequences are MNHNS and SASEGT. A single record per CDR3 protein comes from TCRdb applying MiXCR to the RT-PCR reads. The profile shows over 350,000 distinct CDR3 sequences, 16% of them singletons. This clonotype was recorded a few times. The specimen sequenced was blood, either unsorted or a sorted T cell fraction (not recorded which). The origin of this receptor is a human donor who was either an allogeneic HSCT recipient or a stem cell or donor lymphocyte infusion donor (not recorded which). It is not recorded whose cells these are; they may come from a transplant donor. This chain connects TRBV6-1 to TRBJ1-5, with a tentative D call TRBD1 (5 bases). In nucleotides, the CDR3 is TGTGCCAGCAGTCGGCTGGGCTTCAGGGCCCAGCATTTT. It translates to CASSRLGFRAQHF.